This T cell receptor beta chain was sequenced during a study of OX40 agonist ivuxolimab in advanced cancers. Study in general: Ivuxolimab, an agonist antibody against OX40 (CD134), was given to patients. Patients with hepatocellular carcinoma, melanoma, renal cell or head and neck cancer made up the dose-escalation patients. Treatment received earlier with anti-PD-1, anti-PD-L1 or anti-CTLA-4 agents was allowed, and approximately 40% had some. Study-wide points: CD4+ T cells averaged fewer expanded clones than CD8+ T cells.

Germline V lookup: CDR1 SGHKS, CDR2 YYEKEE (reference sequence). The CDR3 covers 14 residues. Unmatched junction bases numbered 5, after V lost 4 bases and J lost 2 bases. As concerns this clone: Its target is unknown.

Sequenced by immunoSEQ multiplex PCR; TCRdb stores in-frame clones only, minus some. The sample has fewer than 70,000 clones; about 90% are singletons. The rearrangement joins TRBV5-5 to TRBJ2-5; 7 bases are a match to TRBD1. The receptor was isolated from an adult with an advanced solid tumor such as melanoma, head and neck, liver or kidney cancer. The material sequenced was CD4+ or CD8+ T cells sorted from blood, taken in a trial of the OX40 agonist ivuxolimab. CDR3 DNA: TGTGCCAGCAGCCCTACAGGGGTACAAGAGACCCAGTACTTC. It encodes CASSPTGVQETQYF.